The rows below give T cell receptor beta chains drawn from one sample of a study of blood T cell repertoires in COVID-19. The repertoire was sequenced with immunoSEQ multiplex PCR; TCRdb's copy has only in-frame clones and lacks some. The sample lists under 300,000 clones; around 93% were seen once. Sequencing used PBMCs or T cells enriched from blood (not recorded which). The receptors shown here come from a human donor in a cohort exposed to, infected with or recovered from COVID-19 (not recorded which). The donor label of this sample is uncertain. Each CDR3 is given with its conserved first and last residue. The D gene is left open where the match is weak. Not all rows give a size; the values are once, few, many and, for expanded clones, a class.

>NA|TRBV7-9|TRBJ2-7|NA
TGTGCCAGCAGCTCGACAGGAAGGTTCACCTACGAGCAGTACTTC
CASSSTGRFTYEQYF
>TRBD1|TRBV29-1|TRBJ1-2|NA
TGCAGCGCCCCAACAGGGGTCGGAGGCTACACCTTC
CSAPTGVGGYTF
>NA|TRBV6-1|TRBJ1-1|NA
TGTGCCAGCAGTGAAAGGAGGGGTGTGACTGAAGCTTTCTTT
CASSERRGVTEAFF
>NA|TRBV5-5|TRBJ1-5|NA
TGTGCCAGCAGCTTTGGAGGGGCCGGAGGGCCCCAGCATTTT
CASSFGGAGGPQHF
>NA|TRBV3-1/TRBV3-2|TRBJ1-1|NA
TGTGCCAGCAGCCAAGGGGGTTCGCAGGGTGGGTCCGCCACTGAAGCTTTCTTT
CASSQGGSQGGSATEAFF
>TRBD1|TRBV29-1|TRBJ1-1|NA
TGCAGCGTAAACAGGGGGAAGGCTTTCTTT
CSVNRGKAFF
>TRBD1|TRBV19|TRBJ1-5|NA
TGTGCCAGTAGTATTGAATTATTCAGGGGGGGCAATCAGCCCCAGCATTTT
CASSIELFRGGNQPQHF
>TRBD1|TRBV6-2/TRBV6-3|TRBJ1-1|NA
TGTGCCAGCAGTTACCGACAGGGTGGTACTGAAGCTTTCTTT
CASSYRQGGTEAFF
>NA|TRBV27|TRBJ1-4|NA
TGTGCCAGCAGTTCAGCGTCCCCTCGCCAAGTGGGAAAACTGTTTTTT
CASSSASPRQVGKLFF
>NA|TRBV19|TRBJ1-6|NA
TGTGCCAGTAGTATGAGAGGCAATTCACCCCTCCACTTT
CASSMRGNSPLHF
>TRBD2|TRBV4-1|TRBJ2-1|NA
TGCGCCAGCAGCCACCTAGCGGCTAGCACCTCAGGGTCCTACAATGAGCAGTTCTTC
CASSHLAASTSGSYNEQFF
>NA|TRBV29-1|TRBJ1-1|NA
TGCAGCGTTGAAAGCACCGGCACTGAAGCTTTCTTT
CSVESTGTEAFF
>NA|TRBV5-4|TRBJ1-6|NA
TGTGCCAGCAGGGGGCTTAATTCACCCCTCCACTTT
CASRGLNSPLHF
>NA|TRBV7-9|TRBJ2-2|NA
TGTGCCAGCAGCACCCGTGTGGGGGGGAACACCGGGGAGCTGTTTTTT
CASSTRVGGNTGELFF
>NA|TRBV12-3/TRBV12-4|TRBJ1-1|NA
TGTGCCAGCAGCTGGTCCGGGAACACTGAAGCTTTCTTT
CASSWSGNTEAFF
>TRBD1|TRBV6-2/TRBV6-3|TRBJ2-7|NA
TGTGCCAGCAGTTACTCCTGGACAGGGGGCTACGAGCAGTACTTC
CASSYSWTGGYEQYF
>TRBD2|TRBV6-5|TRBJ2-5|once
TGTGCCAGCAGTAATCTAGCGGGGGGGGACAAGACCCAGTACTTC
CASSNLAGGDKTQYF
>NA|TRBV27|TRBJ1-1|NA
TGTGCCAGCAGTTTATCAGGGGGTTCGACCTATGAAGCTTTCTTT
CASSLSGGSTYEAFF
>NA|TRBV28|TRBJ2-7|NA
TGTGCCAGCAGTTCACCGGAGGTACCCTACGAGCAGTACTTC
CASSSPEVPYEQYF
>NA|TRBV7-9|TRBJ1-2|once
TGTGCCAGCAGCGAAGGCCTCAGTTGGACAGAGTATGGCTACACCTTC
CASSEGLSWTEYGYTF
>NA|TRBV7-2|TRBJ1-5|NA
TGTGCCAGCAGCTTAGCGCTCGGGGGGGCTGGGAATCAGCCCCAGCATTTT
CASSLALGGAGNQPQHF